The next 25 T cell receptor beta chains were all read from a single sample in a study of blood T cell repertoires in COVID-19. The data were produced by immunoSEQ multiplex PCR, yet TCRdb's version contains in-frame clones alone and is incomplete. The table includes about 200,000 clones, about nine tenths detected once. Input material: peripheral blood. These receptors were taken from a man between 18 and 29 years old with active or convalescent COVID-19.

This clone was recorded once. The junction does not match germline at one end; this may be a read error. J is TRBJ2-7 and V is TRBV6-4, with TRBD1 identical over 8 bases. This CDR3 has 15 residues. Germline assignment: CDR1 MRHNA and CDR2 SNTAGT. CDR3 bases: TGTGCCAGCCGTGAGTTTGGGACAGGCTCCTACGAGCAGTACTTC. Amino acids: CASREFGTGSYEQYF.

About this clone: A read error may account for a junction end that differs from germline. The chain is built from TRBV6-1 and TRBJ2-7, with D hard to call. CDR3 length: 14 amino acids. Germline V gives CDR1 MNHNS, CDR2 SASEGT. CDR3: CASREGHSSYEQYF. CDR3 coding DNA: TGTGCCAGCAGGGAAGGTCATAGCTCCTACGAGCAGTACTTC.

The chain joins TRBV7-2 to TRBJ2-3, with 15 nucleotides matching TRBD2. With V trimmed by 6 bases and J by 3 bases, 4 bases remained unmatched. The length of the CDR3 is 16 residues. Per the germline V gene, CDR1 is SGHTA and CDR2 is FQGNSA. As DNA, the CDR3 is TGTGCCAGCAGTCGCGGGACTAGCGGGGGGACAGATACGCAGTATTTT. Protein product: CASSRGTSGGTDTQYF. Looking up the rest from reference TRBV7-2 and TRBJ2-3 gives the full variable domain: GAGVSQSPSNKVTEKGKDVELRCDPISGHTALYWYRQSLGQGLEFLIYFQGNSAPDKSGLPSDRFSAERTGGSVSTLTIQRTQQEDSAVYLCASSRGTSGGTDTQYFGPGTRLTVL.

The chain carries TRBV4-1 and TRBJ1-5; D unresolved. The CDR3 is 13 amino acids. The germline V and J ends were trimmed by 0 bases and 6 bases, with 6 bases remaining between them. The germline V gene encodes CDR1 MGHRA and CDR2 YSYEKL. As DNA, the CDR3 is TGCGCCAGCAGCCAAGATAGCTCTCAGCCCCAGCATTTT. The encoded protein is CASSQDSSQPQHF.

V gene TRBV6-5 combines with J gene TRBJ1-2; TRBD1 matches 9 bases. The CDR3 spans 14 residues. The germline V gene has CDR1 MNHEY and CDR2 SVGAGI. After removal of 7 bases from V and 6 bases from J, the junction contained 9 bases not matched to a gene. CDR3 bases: TGTGCCAGCACCAGGGACAGGGAGGGAGATGGCTACACCTTC. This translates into CASTRDREGDGYTF.

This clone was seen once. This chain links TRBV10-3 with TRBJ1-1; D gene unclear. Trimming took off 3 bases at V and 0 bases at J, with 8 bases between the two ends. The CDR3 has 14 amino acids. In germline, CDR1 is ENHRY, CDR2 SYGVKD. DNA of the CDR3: TGTGCCATCAGTGACGGTCAACTGAACACTGAAGCTTTCTTT. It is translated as CAISDGQLNTEAFF.

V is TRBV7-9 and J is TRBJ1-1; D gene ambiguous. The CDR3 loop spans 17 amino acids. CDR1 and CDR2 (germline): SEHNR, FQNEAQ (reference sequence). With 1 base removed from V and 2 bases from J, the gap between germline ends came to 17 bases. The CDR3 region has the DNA TGTGCCAGCAGCTTAGAAGTCTTTAGTTTAGTAAACACTGAAGCTTTCTTT. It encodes CASSLEVFSLVNTEAFF.

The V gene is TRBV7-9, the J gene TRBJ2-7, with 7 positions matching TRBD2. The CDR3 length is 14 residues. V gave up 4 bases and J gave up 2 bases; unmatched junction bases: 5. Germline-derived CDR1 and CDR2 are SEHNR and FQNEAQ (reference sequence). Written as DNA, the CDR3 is TGTGCCAGCAGCTCCCGGGACTATACCTACGAGCAGTACTTC. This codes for CASSSRDYTYEQYF.

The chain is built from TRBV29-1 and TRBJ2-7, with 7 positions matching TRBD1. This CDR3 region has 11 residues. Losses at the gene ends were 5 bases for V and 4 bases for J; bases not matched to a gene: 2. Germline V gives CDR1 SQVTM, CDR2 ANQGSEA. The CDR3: CSVLTGYEQYF. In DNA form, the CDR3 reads TGCAGCGTTCTGACAGGGTACGAGCAGTACTTC.

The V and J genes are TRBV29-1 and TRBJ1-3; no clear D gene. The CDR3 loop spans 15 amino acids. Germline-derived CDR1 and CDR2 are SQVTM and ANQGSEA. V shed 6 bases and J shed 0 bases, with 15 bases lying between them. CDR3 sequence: CSVHLTSPSGNTIYF. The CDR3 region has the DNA TGCAGCGTCCACCTGACTAGCCCCTCTGGAAACACCATATATTTT.

The CDR3 DNA reads as TGTGCCAGCAGTCGCGACCCCCTCGGGGGCTACACCTTC. This gives the protein CASSRDPLGGYTF. This sequence joins TRBV6-5 and TRBJ1-2; D unresolved. CDR1 and CDR2 from the germline V gene are MNHEY and SVGAGI. The CDR3 is made up of 13 amino acids. V lost 5 bases, J lost 8 bases, and 15 bases lay in between.

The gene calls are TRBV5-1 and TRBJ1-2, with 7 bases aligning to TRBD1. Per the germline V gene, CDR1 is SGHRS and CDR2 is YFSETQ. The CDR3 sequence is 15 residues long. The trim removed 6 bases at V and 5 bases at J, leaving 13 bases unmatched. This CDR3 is CASTTGTAQYYGYTF. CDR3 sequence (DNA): TGCGCCAGCACTACCGGGACAGCTCAGTATTATGGCTACACCTTC. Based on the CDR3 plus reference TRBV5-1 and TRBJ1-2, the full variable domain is KAGVTQTPRYLIKTRGQQVTLSCSPISGHRSVSWYQQTPGQGLQFLFEYFSETQRNKGNFPGRFSGRQFSNSRSEMNVSTLELGDSALYLCASTTGTAQYYGYTFGSGTRLTVV.

The CDR3 nucleotides read TGTGCCAGCAGTTATCTGGGGGGGAACACCGGGGAGCTGTTTTTT. Translated: CASSYLGGNTGELFF. This chain links TRBV6-2 or TRBV6-3 with TRBJ2-2, with D possibly matching TRBD2 (6 bases). Germline values: CDR1 MNHEY, CDR2 SVGEGT. Trimming took 3 bases from V and 1 from J, leaving 9 bases between them. The CDR3 contains 15 residues.

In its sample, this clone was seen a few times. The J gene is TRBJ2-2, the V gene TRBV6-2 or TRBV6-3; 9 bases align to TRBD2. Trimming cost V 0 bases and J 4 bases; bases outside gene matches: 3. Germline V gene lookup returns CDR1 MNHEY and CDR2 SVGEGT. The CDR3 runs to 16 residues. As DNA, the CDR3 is TGTGCCAGCAGTTACTCTTGGACTAGCGTCACCGGGGAGCTGTTTTTT. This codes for CASSYSWTSVTGELFF.

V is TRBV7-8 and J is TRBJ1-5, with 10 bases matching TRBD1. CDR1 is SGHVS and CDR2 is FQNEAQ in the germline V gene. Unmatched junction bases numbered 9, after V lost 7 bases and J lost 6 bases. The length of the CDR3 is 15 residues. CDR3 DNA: TGTGCCAGCACCCAGGGACAGGGGAACGGTCAGCCCCAGCATTTT. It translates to CASTQGQGNGQPQHF.

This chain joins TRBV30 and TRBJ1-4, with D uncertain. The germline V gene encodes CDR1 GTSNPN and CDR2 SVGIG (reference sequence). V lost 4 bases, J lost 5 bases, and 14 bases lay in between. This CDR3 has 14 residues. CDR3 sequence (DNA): TGTGCCTGGAAGTCAGGTGCGGGAAATGAAAAACTGTTTTTT. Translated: CAWKSGAGNEKLFF.

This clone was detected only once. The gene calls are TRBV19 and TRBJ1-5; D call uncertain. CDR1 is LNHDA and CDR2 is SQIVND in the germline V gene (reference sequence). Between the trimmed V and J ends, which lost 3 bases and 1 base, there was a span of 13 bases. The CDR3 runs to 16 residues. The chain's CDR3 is CASSIQVVPSNQPQHF. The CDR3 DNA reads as TGTGCCAGTAGTATCCAGGTCGTGCCGAGCAATCAGCCCCAGCATTTT.

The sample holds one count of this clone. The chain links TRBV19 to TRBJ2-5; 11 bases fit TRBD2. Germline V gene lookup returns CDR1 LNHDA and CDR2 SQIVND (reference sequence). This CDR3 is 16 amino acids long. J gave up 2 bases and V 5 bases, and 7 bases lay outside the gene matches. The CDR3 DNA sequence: TGTGCCAGTAGTCCGCGACTAGCGGGGACTCAAGAGACCCAGTACTTC. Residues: CASSPRLAGTQETQYF.

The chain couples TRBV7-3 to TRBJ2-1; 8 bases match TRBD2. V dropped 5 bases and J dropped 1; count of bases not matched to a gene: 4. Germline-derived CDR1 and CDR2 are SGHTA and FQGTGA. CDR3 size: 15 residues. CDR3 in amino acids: CASSPTGGSYNEQFF. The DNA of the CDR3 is TGTGCCAGCAGCCCCACGGGAGGGTCCTACAATGAGCAGTTCTTC.

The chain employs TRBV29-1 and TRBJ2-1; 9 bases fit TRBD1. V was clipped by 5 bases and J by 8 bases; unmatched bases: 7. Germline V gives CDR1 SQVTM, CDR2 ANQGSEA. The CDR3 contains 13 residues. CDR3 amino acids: CSVLGTGIHEQFF. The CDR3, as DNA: TGCAGCGTTCTAGGGACAGGGATTCATGAGCAGTTCTTC.

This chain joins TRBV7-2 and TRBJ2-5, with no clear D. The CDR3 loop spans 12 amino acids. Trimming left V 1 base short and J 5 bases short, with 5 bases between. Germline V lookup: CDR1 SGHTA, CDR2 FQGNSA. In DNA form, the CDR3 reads TGTGCCAGCAGCTTAGACTGGGAGACCCAGTACTTC. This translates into CASSLDWETQYF.

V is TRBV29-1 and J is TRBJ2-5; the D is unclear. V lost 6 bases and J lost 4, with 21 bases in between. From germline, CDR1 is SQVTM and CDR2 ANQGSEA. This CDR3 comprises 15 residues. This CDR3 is CSVRPGSEVGETQYF. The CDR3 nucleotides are TGCAGCGTCCGACCCGGGTCAGAAGTCGGAGAGACCCAGTACTTC.

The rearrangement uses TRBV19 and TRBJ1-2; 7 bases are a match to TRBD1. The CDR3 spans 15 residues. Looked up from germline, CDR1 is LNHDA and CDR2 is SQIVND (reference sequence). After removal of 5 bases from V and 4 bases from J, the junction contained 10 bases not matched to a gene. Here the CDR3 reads CASSFHRGESYGYTF. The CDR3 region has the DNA TGTGCCAGTAGTTTTCACAGGGGCGAGAGCTATGGCTACACCTTC.

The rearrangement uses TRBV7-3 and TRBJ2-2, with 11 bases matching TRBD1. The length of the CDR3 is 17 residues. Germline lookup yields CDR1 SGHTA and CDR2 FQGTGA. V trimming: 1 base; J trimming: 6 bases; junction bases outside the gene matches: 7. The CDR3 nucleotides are TGTGCCAGCAGCTTAATCCGCGGGACAGGGGGTTCCGGGGAGCTGTTTTTT. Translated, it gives CASSLIRGTGGSGELFF.

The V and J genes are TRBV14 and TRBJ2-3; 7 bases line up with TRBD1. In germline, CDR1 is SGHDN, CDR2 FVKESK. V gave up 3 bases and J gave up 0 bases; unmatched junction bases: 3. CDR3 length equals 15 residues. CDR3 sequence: CASSQGQHSTDTQYF. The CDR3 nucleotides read TGTGCCAGCAGCCAGGGACAGCATAGCACAGATACGCAGTATTTT.